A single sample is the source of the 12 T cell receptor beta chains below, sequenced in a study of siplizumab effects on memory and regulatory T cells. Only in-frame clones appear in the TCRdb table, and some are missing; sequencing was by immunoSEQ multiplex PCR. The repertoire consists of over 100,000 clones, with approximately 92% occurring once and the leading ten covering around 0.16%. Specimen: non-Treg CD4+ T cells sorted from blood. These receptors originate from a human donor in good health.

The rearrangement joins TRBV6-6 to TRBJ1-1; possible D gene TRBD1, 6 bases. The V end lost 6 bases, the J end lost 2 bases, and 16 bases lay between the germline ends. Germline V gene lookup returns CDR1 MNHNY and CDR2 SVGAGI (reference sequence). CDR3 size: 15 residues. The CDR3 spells CASRQKGGQNTEAFF. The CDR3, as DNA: TGTGCCAGCAGACAAAAGGGGGGACAAAACACTGAAGCTTTCTTT.

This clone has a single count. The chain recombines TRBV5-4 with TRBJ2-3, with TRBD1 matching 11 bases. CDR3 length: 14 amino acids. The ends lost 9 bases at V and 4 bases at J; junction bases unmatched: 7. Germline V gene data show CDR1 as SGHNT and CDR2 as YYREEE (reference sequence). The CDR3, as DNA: TGTGCCACAACGGCGGGACAGGGGGCAGATACGCAGTATTTT. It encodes CATTAGQGADTQYF.

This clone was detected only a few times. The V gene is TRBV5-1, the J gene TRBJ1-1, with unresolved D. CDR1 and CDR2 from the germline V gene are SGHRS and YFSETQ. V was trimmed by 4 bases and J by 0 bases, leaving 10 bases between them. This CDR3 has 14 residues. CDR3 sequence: CASSARYVNTEAFF. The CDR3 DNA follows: TGCGCCAGCAGCGCTCGCTACGTGAACACTGAAGCTTTCTTT.

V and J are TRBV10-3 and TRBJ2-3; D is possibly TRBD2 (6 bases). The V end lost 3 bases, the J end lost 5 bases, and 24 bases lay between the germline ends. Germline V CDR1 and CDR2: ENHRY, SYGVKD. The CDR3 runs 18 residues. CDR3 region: CAISDPAGLAKRGDTQYF. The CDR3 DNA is TGTGCCATCAGTGATCCCGCAGGTCTAGCGAAGAGAGGAGATACGCAGTATTTT.

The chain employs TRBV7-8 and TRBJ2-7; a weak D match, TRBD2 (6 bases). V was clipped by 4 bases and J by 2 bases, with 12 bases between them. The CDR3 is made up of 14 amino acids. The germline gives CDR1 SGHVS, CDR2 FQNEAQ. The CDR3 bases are TGTGCCAGCAGCTACCGGGGGATCCCCTACGAGCAGTACTTC. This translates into CASSYRGIPYEQYF.

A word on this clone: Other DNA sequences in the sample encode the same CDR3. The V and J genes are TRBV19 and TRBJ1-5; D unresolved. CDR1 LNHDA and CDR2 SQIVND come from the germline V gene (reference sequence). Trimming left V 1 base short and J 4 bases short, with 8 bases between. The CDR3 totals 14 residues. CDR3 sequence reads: CASSIGQSNQPQHF. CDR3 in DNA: TGTGCCAGTAGTATAGGCCAGTCTAATCAGCCCCAGCATTTT.

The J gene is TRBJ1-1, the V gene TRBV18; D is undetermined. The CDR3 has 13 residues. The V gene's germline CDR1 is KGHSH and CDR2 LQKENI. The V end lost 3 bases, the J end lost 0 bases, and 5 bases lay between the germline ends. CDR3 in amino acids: CASSPVMNTEAFF. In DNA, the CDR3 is TGTGCCAGCTCACCGGTGATGAACACTGAAGCTTTCTTT.

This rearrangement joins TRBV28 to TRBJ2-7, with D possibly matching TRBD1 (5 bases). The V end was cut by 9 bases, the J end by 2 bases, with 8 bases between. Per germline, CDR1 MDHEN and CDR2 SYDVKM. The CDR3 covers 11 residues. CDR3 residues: CARDSPYEQYF. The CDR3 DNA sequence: TGTGCCAGAGACAGTCCCTACGAGCAGTACTTC.

The CDR3 reads CASSLSGLKTQYF. For the CDR3, the DNA is TGTGCCAGCTCACTTTCCGGATTGAAGACCCAGTACTTC. The chain is built from TRBV18 and TRBJ2-5; D not certain. The CDR3 is made up of 13 amino acids. The V gene lost 4 bases and the J gene lost 6 bases, with 12 bases spanning the gap. Germline assignment: CDR1 KGHSH and CDR2 LQKENI.

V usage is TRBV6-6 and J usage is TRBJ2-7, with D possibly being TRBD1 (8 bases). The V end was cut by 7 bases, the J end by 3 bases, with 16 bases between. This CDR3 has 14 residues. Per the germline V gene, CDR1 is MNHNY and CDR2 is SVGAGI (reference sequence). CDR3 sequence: CASTQQGGNYEQYF. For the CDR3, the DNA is TGTGCCAGCACCCAACAGGGGGGGAACTACGAGCAGTACTTC.

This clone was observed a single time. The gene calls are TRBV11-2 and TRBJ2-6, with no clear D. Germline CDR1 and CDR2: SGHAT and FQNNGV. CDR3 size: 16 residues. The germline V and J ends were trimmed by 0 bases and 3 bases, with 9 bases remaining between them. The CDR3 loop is CASSLDFSGGANVLTF. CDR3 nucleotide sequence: TGTGCCAGCAGCTTAGACTTCTCGGGTGGGGCCAACGTCCTGACTTTC.

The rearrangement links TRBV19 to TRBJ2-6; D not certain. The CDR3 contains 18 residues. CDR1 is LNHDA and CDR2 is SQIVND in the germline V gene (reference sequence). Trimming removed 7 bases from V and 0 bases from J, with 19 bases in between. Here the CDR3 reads CASNSPETPRSGANVLTF. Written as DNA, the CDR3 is TGTGCCAGTAACTCCCCCGAGACCCCGCGCTCTGGGGCCAACGTCCTGACTTTC.